This T cell receptor beta chain was profiled in a study of shared clonotypes between healthy human individuals. In the case of this clone: Antigen specificity is unknown.

Study-wide findings and caveats: Relative to their counterparts shared across all four donors, non-shared clonotypes exhibited diminished generation probabilities.

Repertoires were generated with immunoSEQ multiplex PCR, while TCRdb's copy carries only in-frame clones and drops some. This table holds about 2 million clones, over 85% found once. The clonotype comes from a man aged 18 to 30 in good health. The specimen sequenced was naive CD4+ T cells sorted from blood. Documented subset: CD45RA+ positively selected.

CDR3 residues: CASSTAQGTYEQYF. The CDR3 region has the DNA TGTGCCAGTAGTACGGCTCAGGGTACCTACGAGCAGTACTTC. The chain couples TRBV19 to TRBJ2-7; D possibly corresponds to TRBD1 (5 bases). V lost 4 bases and J 2 bases, leaving 12 bases between the germline ends. CDR1 and CDR2 (germline): LNHDA, SQIVND (reference sequence). The CDR3 consists of 14 residues.